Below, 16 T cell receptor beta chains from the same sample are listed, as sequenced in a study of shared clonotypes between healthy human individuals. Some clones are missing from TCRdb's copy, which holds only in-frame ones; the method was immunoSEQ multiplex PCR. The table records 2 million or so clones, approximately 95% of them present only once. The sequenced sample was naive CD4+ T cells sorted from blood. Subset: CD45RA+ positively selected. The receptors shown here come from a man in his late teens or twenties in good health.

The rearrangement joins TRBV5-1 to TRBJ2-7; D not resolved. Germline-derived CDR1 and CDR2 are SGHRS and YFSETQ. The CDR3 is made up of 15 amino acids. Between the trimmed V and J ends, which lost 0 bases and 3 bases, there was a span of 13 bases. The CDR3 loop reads CASSLEGRLFYEQYF. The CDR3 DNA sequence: TGCGCCAGCAGCTTGGAGGGTCGCCTCTTCTACGAGCAGTACTTC.

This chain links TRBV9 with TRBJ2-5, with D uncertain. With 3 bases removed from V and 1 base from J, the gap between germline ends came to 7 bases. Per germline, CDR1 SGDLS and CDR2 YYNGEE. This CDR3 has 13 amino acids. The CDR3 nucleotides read TGTGCCAGCAGCGGACTGTTCCAAGAGACCCAGTACTTC. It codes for CASSGLFQETQYF.

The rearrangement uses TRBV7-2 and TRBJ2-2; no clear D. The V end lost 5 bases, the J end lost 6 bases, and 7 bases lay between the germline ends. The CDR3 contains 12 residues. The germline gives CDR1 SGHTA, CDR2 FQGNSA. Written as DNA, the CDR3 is TGTGCCAGCAGCCAGTACGCCGGGGAGCTGTTTTTT. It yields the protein CASSQYAGELFF.

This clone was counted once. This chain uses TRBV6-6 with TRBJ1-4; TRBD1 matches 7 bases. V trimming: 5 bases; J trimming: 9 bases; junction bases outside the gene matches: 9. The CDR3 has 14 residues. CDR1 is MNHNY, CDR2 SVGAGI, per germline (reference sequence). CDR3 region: CASSLTGNFKKLFF. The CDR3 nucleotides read TGTGCCAGCAGTCTGACAGGGAATTTTAAAAAACTGTTTTTT.

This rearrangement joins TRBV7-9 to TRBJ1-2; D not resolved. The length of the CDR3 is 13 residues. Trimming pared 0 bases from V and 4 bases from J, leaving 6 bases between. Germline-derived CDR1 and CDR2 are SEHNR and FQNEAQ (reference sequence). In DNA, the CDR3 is TGTGCCAGCAGCTTAGCTCAGCCCTATGGCTACACCTTC. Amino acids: CASSLAQPYGYTF.

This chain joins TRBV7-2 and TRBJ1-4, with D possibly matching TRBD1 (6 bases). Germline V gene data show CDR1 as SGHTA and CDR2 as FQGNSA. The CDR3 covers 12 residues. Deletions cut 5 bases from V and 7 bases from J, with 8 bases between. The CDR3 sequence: CASSGGGEKLFF. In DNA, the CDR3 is TGTGCCAGCAGCGGAGGGGGTGAAAAACTGTTTTTT.

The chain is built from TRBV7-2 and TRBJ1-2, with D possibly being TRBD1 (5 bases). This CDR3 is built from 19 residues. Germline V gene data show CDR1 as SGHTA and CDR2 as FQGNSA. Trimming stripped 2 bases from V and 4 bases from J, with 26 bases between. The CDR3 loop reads CASSLRTRTRDSPIYGYTF. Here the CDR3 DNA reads TGTGCCAGCAGCTTACGTACTCGGACCCGGGACTCACCGATCTATGGCTACACCTTC.

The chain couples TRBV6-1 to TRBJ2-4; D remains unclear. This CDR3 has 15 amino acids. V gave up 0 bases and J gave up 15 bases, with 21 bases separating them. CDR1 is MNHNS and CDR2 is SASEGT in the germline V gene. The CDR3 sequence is CASSEAPTAAYPPYF. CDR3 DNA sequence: TGTGCCAGCAGTGAAGCGCCCACGGCCGCCTATCCCCCGTACTTC.

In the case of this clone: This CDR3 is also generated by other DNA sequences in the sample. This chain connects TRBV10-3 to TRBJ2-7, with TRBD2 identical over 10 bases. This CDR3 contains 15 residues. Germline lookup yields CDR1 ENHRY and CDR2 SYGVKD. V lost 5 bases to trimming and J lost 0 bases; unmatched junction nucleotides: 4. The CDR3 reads CAISMTSGSSYEQYF. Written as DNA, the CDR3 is TGTGCCATCAGTATGACTAGCGGGTCCTCCTACGAGCAGTACTTC.

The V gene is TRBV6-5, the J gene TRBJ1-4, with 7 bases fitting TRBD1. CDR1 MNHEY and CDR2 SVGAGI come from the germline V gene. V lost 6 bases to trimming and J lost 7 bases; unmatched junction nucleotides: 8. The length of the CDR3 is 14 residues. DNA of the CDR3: TGTGCCAGCAGACCTCAGGGGGACAGTGAAAAACTGTTTTTT. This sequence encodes CASRPQGDSEKLFF.

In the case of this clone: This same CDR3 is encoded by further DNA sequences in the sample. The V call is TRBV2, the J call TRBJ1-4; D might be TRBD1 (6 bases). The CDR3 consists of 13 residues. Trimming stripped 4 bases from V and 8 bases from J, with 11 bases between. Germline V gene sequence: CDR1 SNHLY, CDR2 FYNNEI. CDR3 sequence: CASSGQGREKLFF. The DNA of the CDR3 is TGTGCCAGCAGTGGCCAGGGGAGAGAAAAACTGTTTTTT.

The chain's CDR3 is CASSPAPKSTGNTIYF. CDR3 coding DNA: TGTGCCAGCAGCCCCGCCCCCAAAAGCACTGGAAACACCATATATTTT. The genes are TRBV7-9 and TRBJ1-3; no reliable D call. The V end lost 5 bases, the J end lost 2 bases, and 16 bases lay between the germline ends. The CDR3 has 16 amino acids. Germline V gene sequence: CDR1 SEHNR, CDR2 FQNEAQ (reference sequence).

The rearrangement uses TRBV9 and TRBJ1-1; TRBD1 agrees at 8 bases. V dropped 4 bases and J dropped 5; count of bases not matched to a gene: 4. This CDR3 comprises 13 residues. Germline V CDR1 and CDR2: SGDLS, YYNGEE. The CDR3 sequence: CASSIRTGTEAFF. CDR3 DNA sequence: TGTGCCAGCAGCATCCGGACAGGGACTGAAGCTTTCTTT.

The CDR3 spells CASSLYSLGVRNQPQHF. The CDR3, as DNA: TGTGCCAGCAGTTTATACTCCCTGGGGGTTCGGAATCAGCCCCAGCATTTT. The gene calls are TRBV28 and TRBJ1-5; weak D call: TRBD1 (5 bases). Germline V lookup: CDR1 MDHEN, CDR2 SYDVKM. The CDR3 loop spans 17 amino acids. V lost 1 base, J lost 4 bases, and 17 bases lay in between.

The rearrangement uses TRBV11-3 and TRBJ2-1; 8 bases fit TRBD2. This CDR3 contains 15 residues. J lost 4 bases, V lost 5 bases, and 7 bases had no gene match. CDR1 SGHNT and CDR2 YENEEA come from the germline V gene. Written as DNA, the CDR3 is TGTGCCAGCAGCCCTTTGGTAGCGGGGTACAATGAGCAGTTCTTC. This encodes CASSPLVAGYNEQFF.

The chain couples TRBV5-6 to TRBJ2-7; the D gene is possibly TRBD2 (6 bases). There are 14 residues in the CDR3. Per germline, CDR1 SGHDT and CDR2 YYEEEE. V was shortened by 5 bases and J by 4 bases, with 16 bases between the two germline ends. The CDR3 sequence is CASRWAGRKYEQYF. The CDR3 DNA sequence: TGTGCCAGCAGGTGGGCAGGGAGGAAATACGAGCAGTACTTC.